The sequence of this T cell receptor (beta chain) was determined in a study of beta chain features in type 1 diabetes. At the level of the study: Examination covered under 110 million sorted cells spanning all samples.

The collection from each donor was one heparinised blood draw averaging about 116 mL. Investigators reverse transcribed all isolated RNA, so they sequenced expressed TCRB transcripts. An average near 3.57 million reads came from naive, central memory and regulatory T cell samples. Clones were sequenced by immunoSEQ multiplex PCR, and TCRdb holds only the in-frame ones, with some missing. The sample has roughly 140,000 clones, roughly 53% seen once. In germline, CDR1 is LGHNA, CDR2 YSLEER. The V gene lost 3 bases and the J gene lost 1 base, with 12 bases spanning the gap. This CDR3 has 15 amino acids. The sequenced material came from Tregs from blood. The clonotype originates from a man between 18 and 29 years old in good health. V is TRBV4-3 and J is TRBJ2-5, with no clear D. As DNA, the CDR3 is TGCGCCAGCAGCCAGGCCAGGTTGGCCCAAGAGACCCAGTACTTC. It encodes CASSQARLAQETQYF.